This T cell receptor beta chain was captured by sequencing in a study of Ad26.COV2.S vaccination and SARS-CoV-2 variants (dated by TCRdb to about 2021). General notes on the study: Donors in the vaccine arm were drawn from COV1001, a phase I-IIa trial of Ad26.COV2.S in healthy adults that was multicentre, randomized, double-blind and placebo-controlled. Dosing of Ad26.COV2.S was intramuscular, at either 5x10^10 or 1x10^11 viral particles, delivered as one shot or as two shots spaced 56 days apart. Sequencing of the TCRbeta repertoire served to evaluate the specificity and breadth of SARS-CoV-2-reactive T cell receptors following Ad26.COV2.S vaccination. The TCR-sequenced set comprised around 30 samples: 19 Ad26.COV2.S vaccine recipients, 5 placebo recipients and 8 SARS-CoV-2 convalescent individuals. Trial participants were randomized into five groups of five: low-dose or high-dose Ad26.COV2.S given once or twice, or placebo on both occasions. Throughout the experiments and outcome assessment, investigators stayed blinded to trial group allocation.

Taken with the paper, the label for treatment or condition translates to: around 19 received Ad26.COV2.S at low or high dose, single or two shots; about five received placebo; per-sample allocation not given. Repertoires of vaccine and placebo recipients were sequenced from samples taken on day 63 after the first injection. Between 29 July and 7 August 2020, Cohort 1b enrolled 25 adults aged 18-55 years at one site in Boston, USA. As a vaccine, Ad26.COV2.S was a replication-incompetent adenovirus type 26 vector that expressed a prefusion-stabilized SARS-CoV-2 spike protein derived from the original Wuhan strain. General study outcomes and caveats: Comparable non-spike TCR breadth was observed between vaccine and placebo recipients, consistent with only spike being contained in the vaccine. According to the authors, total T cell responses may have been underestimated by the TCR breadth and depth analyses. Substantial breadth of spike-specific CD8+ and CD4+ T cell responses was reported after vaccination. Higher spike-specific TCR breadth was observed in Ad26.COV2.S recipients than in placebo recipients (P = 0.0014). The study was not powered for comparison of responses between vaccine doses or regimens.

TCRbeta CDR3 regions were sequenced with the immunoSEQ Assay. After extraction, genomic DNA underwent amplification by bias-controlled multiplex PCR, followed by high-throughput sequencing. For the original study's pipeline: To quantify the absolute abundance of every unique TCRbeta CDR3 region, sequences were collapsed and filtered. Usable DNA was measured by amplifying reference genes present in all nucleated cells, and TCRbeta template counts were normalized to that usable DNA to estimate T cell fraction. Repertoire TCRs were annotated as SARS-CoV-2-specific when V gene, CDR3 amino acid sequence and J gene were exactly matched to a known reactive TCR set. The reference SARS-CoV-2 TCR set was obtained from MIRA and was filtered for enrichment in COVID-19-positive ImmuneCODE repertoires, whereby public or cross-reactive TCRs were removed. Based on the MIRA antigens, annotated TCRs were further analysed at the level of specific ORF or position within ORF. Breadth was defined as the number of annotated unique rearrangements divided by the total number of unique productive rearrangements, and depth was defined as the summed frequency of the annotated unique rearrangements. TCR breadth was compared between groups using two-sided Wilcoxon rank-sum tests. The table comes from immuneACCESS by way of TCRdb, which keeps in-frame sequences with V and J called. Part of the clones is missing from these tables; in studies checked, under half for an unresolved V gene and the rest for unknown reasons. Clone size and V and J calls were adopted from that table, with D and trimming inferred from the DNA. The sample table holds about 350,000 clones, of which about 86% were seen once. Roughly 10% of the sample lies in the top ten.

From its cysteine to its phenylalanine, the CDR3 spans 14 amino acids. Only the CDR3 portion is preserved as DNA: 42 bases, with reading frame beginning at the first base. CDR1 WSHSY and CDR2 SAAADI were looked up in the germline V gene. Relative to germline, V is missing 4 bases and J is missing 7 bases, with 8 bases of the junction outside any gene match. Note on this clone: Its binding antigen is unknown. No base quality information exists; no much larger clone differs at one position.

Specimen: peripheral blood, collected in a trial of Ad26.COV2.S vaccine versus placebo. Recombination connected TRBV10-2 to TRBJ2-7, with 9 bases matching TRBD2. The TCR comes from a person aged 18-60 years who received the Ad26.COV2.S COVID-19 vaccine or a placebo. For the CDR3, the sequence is CASSGMLAGVEQYF. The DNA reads TGCGCCAGCAGTGGGATGTTAGCGGGGGTAGAGCAGTACTTC.